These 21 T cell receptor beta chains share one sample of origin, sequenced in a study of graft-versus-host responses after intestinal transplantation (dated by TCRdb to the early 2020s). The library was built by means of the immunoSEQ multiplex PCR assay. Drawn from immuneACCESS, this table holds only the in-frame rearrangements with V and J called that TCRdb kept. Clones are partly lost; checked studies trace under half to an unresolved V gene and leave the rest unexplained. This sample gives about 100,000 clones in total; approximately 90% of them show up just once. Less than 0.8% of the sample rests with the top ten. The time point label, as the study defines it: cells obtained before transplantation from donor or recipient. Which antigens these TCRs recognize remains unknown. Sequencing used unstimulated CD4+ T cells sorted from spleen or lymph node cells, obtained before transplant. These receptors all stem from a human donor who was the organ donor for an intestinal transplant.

CDR3 amino acids: CASSLSAGTTDTQYF. CDR3 DNA: TGCGCCAGCAGCTTGTCGGCGGGGACCACAGATACGCAGTATTTT. The rearrangement uses TRBV5-1 and TRBJ2-3; D possibly corresponds to TRBD2 (6 bases). The length of the CDR3 is 15 residues. Trimming cost V 1 base and J 2 bases, with 11 bases left between them. Germline CDR1 reads SGHRS; CDR2 reads YFSETQ.

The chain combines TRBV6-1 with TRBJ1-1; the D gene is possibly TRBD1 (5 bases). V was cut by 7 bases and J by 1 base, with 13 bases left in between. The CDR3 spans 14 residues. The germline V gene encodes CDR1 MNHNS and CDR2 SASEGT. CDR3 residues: CASKSGTGNTEAFF. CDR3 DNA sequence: TGTGCCAGCAAATCCGGGACGGGGAACACTGAAGCTTTCTTT.

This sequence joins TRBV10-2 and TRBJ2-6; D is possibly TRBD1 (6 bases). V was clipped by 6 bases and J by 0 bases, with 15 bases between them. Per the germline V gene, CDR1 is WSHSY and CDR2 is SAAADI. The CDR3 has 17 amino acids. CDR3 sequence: CASRDGTFSSGANVLTF. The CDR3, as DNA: TGCGCCAGCAGGGACGGGACATTCAGCTCTGGGGCCAACGTCCTGACTTTC.

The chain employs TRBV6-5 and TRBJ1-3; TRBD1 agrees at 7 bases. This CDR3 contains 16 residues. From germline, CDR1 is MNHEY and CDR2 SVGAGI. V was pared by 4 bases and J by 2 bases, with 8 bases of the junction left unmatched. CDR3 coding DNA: TGTGCCAGCAGTTCACGGACAGGAACGACTGGAAACACCATATATTTT. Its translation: CASSSRTGTTGNTIYF.

The CDR3 region has the DNA TGTGCCACCAGCAGAGACCTGATACTTGGGAGGGAGACCCAGTACTTC. Residues: CATSRDLILGRETQYF. V is TRBV15 and J is TRBJ2-5; D perhaps matches TRBD2 (6 bases). The germline CDR1 and CDR2 sequences are LNHNV and YYDKDF (reference sequence). Trimming took off 0 bases at V and 5 bases at J, with 16 bases between the two ends. The CDR3 sequence is 16 residues long.

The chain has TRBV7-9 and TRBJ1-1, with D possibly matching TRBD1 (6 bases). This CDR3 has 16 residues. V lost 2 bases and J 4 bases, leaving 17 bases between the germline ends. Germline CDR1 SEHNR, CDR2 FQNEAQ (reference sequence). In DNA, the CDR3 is TGTGCCAGCAGCTTAAAATGGGGCAGACAGGCCACTGAAGCTTTCTTT. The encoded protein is CASSLKWGRQATEAFF.

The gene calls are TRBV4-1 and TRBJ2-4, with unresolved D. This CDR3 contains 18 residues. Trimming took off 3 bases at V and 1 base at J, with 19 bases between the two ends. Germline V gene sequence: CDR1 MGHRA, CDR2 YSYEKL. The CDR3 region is CASSHFLGSAEAKNIQYF. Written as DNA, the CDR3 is TGCGCCAGCAGCCACTTCCTCGGTAGTGCAGAGGCCAAAAACATTCAGTACTTC.

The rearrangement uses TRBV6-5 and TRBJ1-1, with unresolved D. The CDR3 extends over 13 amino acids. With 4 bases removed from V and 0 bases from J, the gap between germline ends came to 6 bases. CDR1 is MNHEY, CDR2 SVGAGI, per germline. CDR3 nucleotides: TGTGCCAGCAGTTGGGAATTGAACACTGAAGCTTTCTTT. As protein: CASSWELNTEAFF.

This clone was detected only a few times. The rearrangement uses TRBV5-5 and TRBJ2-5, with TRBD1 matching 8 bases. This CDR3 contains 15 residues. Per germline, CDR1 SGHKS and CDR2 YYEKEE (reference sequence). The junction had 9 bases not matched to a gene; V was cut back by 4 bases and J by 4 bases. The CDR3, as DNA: TGTGCCAGCAGCGCTTCAGGGGGCATTGGAGAGACCCAGTACTTC. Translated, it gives CASSASGGIGETQYF.

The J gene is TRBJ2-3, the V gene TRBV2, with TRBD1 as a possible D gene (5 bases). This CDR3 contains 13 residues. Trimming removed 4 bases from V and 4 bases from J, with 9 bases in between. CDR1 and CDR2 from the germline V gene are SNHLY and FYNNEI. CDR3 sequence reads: CASSGGRADTQYF. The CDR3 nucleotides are TGTGCCAGCAGTGGAGGCAGGGCAGATACGCAGTATTTT.

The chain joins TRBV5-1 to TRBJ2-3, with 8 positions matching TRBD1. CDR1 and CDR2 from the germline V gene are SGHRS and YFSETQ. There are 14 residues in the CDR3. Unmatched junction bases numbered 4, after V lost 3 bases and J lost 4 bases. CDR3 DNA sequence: TGCGCCAGCAGCTGGACAGGGCCGCCAGATACGCAGTATTTT. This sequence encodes CASSWTGPPDTQYF.

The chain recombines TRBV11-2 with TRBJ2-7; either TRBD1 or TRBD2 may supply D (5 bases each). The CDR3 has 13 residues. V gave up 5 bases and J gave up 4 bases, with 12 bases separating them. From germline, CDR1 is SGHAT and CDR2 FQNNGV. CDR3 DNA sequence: TGTGCCAGCAGCCTGGGACCTCAATACGAGCAGTACTTC. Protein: CASSLGPQYEQYF.

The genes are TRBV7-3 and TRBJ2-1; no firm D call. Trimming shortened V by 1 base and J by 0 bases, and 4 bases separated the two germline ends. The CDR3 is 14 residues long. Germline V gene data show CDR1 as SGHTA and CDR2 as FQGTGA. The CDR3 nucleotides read TGTGCCAGCAGCTTAATGAGCTCCTACAATGAGCAGTTCTTC. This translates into CASSLMSSYNEQFF.

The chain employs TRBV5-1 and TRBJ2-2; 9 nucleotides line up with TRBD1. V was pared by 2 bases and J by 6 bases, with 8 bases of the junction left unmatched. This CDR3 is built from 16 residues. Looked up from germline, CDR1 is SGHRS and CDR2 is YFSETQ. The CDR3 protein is CASSFTGGAPAGELFF. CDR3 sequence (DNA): TGCGCCAGCAGCTTCACAGGGGGCGCACCGGCCGGGGAGCTGTTTTTT.

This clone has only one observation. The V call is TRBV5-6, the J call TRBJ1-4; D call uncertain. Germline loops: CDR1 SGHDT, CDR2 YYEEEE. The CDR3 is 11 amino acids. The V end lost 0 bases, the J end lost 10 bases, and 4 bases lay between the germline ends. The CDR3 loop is CASSLGGKLFF. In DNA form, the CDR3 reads TGTGCCAGCAGCTTGGGAGGAAAACTGTTTTTT.

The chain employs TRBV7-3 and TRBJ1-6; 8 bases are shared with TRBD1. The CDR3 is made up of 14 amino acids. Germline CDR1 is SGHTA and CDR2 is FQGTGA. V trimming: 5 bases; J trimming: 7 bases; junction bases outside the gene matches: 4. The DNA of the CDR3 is TGTGCCAGCAGCCGCGGACAGGGAAATTCACCCCTCCACTTT. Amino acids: CASSRGQGNSPLHF.

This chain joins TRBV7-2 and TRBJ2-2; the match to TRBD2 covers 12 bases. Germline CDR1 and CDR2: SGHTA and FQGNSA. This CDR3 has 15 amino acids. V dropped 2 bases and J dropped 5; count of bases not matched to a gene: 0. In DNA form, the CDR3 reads TGTGCCAGCAGCTTACTAGCGGGAGGGACCGGGGAGCTGTTTTTT. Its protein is CASSLLAGGTGELFF.

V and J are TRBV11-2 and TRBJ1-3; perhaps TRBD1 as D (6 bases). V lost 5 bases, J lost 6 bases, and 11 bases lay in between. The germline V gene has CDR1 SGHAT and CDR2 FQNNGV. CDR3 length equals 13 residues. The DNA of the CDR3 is TGTGCCAGCAGCCCAGGACAGCTAAACACCATATATTTT. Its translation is CASSPGQLNTIYF.

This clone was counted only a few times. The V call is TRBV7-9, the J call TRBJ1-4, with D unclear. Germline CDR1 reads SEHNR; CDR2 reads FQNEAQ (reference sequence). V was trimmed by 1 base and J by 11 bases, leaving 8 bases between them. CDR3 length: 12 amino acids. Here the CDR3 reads CASSLVGEKLFF. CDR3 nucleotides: TGTGCCAGCAGCTTAGTCGGGGAGAAACTGTTTTTT.

CDR3 DNA: TGTGCCAGCAGCTTAGGACGGACAGGGGGCGCTTCAACTAATGAAAAACTGTTTTTT. It codes for CASSLGRTGGASTNEKLFF. The chain employs TRBV7-9 and TRBJ1-4; 11 bases map to TRBD1. The CDR3 is 19 amino acids. V was pared by 1 base and J by 0 bases, with 7 bases of the junction left unmatched. In germline, CDR1 is SEHNR, CDR2 FQNEAQ (reference sequence).

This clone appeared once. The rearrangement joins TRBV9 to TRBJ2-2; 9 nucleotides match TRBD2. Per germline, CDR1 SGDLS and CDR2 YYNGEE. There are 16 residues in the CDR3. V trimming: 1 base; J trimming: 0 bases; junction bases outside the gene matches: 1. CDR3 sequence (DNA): TGTGCCAGCAGCGTAACTAGCGGGCCGAACACCGGGGAGCTGTTTTTT. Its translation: CASSVTSGPNTGELFF. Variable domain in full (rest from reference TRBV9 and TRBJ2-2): DSGVTQTPKHLITATGQRVTLRCSPRSGDLSVYWYQQSLDQGLQFLIQYYNGEERAKGNILERFSAQQFPDLHSELNLSSLELGDSALYFCASSVTSGPNTGELFFGEGSRLTVL.